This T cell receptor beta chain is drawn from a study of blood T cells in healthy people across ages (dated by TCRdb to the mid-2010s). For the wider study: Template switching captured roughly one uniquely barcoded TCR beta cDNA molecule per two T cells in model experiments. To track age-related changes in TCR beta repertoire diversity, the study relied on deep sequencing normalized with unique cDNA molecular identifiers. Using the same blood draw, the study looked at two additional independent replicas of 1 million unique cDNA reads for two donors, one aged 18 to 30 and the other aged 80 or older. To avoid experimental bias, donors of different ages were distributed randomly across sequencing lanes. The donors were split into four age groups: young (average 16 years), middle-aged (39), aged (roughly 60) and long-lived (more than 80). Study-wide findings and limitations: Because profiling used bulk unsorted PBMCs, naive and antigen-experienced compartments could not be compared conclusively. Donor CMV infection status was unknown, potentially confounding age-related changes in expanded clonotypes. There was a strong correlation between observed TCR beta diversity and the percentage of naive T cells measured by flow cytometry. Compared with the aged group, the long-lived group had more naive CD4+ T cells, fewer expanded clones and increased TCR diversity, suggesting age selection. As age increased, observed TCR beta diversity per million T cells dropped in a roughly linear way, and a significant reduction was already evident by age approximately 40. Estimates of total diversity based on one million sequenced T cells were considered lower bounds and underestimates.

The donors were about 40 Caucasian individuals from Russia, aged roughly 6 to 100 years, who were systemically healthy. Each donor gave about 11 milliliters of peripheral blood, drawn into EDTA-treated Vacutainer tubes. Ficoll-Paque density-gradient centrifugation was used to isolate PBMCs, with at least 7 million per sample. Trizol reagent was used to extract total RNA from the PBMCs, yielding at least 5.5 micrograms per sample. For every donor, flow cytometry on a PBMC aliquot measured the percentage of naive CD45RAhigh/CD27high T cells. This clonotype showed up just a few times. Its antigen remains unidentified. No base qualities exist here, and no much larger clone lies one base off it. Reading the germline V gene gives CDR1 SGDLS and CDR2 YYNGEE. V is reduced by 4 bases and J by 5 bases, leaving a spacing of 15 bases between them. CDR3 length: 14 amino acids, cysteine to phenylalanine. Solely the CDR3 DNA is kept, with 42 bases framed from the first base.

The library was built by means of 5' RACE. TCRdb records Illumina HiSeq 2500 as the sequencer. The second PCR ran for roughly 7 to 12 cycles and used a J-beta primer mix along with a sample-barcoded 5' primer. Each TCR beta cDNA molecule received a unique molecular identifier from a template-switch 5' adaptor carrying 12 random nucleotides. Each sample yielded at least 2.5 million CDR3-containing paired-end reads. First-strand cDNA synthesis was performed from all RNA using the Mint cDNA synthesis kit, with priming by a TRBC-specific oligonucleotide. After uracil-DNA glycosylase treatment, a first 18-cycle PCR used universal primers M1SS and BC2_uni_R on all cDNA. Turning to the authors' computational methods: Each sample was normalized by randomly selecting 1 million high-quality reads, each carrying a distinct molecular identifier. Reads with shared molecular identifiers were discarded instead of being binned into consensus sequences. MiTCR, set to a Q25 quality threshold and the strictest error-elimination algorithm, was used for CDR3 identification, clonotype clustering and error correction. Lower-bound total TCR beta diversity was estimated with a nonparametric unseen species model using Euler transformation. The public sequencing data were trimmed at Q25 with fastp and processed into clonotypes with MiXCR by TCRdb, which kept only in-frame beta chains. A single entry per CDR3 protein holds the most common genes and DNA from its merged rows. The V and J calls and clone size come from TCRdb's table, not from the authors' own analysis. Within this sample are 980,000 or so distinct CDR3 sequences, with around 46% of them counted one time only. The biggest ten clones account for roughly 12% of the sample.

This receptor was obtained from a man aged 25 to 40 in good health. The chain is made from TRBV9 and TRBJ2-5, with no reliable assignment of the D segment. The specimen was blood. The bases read TGTGCCAGCAGCCCCGACGTGGGCGTCGAGACCCAGTACTTC. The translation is CASSPDVGVETQYF.